This entry features one TCR beta chain sequence. Its cognate antigen is unknown. The repertoire was sequenced with immunoSEQ multiplex PCR; TCRdb's copy has only in-frame clones and lacks some. This repertoire shows under 85,000 clones, 88% found once; its top ten account for 4.1%. This entry belongs to a study of OX40 agonist ivuxolimab in advanced cancers. Regarding the study as a whole: On average, CD8+ T cells had more expanded clones than CD4+. Researchers did not establish what antigens the expanded peripheral T cells target.

Individuals having autoimmune disease history or systemic immunosuppression were not enrolled. This CDR3 contains 14 residues. V lost 5 bases and J lost 2, with 13 bases in between. CDR1 MNHNY and CDR2 SVGAGI come from the germline V gene (reference sequence). The rearrangement joins TRBV6-6 to TRBJ2-7, with D possibly being TRBD2 (6 bases). The sample in question was CD4+ or CD8+ T cells sorted from blood, obtained in a trial of the OX40 agonist ivuxolimab. This clonotype was obtained from an adult with an advanced solid tumor such as melanoma, head and neck, liver or kidney cancer. The CDR3 sequence is CASSRGLSAYEQYF. CDR3 coding DNA: TGTGCCAGCAGTAGAGGACTATCAGCCTACGAGCAGTACTTC.